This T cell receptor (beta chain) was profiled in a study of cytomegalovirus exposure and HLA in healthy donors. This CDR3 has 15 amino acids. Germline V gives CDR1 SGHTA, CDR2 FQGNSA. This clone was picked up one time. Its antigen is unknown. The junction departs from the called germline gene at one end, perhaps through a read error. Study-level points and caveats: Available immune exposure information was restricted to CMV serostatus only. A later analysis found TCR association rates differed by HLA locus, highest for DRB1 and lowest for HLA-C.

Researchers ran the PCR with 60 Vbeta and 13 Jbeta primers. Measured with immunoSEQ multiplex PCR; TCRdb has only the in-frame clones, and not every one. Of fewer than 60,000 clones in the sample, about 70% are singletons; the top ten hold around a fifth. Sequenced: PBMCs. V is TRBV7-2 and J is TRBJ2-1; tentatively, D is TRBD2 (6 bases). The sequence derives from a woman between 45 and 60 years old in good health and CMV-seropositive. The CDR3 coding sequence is TGTGCCAGCAGGTTAGCGGTTAGCTCCTACAATGAGCAGTTCTTC. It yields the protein CASRLAVSSYNEQFF.